This T cell receptor (beta chain) originates from a study of glioma-infiltrating T cells (dated by TCRdb to the mid-2010s). As for the study more broadly: The low-grade gliomas were WHO grade II oligodendrogliomas or astrocytomas, while the glioblastomas were WHO grade IV tumors sampled at initial diagnosis rather than at recurrent diagnosis. To measure how far tissue and blood T-cell populations diverged, each tissue-infiltrating repertoire was compared against the peripheral blood repertoire of the same patient. For blood libraries, the target was about 4.5- to 11-fold sequencing coverage of about 1 million peripheral T cells. Dexamethasone was administered to glioma patients for six or fewer days before surgery. Sequencing of TCR alpha- and beta-chain repertoires was performed on glioma tissue, on non-neoplastic brain tissue, and on matched peripheral blood mononuclear cells. Three low-grade glioma patients, about 8 primary glioblastoma patients and three non-glioma patients contributing non-neoplastic brain tissue were included in the paired cohort.

This clonotype came up once. Its specific antigen is unknown. This could be a read error, since a much larger clone is one nucleotide away. TCR alpha and beta CDR3 regions were amplified with the iRepertoire nested amplicon-rescue multiplex PCR (arm-PCR) platform from RNA. For one-step reverse transcription and amplification, roughly 90-450 ng of tissue mRNA or PBMC total RNA was used as input. Following bead purification, Illumina adapters were added by a secondary multiplex PCR, and the libraries were gel-purified between 200 and 400 bp. Internal 6-nucleotide barcodes were carried by the libraries and were used for demultiplexing. Sequencing of the libraries was done on an Illumina MiSeq using 2x220 or 2x250 nucleotide paired-end reads. On the authors' methods: Paired reads were merged with FLASH 1.2.11 and aligned to the GRCh37 human genome with BWA-MEM before extracting TRA and TRB reads. For V and J assignment, an IMGT-derived reference of cassette sequences and CDR3 motifs that included pseudogenes was used. Three-frame translation of reads was performed, and productive CDR3s were defined as those with a C...FGXG motif and no stop codons. A clonotype was defined as a unique combination of a V-J cassette pair and a CDR3 amino acid sequence. Filtering of reads was based on Hamming distance, with the threshold set by the sequence error rate of each sample in mapped regions. The public reads were run again by TCRdb, first through fastp at Q25 and then through MiXCR, and only productive beta chains were kept. Each entry merges the rows of one CDR3 protein and shows their most common DNA and genes. The V and J calls shown here were made by TCRdb, not taken from the authors' results. Counted in this sample were 300,000 to 400,000 distinct CDR3 sequences; roughly 41% of them appeared once. The leading ten clones occupy around 11% of the sample.

General study outcomes and caveats: VJ-independent divergence between tissue and blood was lower than expected in non-neoplastic patients but higher than expected in all gliomas, particularly low-grade gliomas. Very few CDR3 sequences were found to be shared between tissue and blood, and this scarcity was attributed to high CDR3 diversity and limited sampling. A signature set of shared blood CDR3 motifs marked patients with low tissue-blood divergence and was depleted in highly divergent patients. The group comparisons were based on small numbers of patients: three non-neoplastic, three low-grade glioma and seven to nine glioblastoma patients.

The cysteine opens and the phenylalanine closes a CDR3 of 16 amino acids. The sequence is cut down to CDR3 DNA, 48 bases in frame from base 1. Looking up the germline V gene yields CDR1 MNHNS and CDR2 SASEGT. Surgical brain or tumor specimens were cryofrozen in liquid nitrogen immediately after resection, and peripheral blood cells were collected concurrently. This receptor chain uses TRBV6-1 and TRBJ2-6; matching of 5 bases hints at TRBD2 as the D gene. Sequencing used glioma tissue, nonneoplastic brain tissue, or PBMCs (not recorded which). The TCR was taken from a human donor with low-grade glioma or glioblastoma, undergoing nonglioma brain surgery, or in good health (not recorded which). The DNA sequence reads TGTACCAGCAGTGGAGGCAGTCTCTCTGGGGCCAACGTCCTGACTTTC. Its amino acids are CTSSGGSLSGANVLTF.